The 6 T cell receptor beta chains in this list originate from one sample, sequenced in a study of OX40 agonist ivuxolimab in advanced cancers. Method: immunoSEQ multiplex PCR; TCRdb's copy keeps in-frame clones and lacks some. Of approximately 89,000 clones in the sample, roughly 88% are singletons; the top ten hold 0.25% to 0.3%. Sequenced material: CD4+ or CD8+ T cells sorted from blood, taken in a trial of the OX40 agonist ivuxolimab. The receptors were gathered from an adult with an advanced solid tumor such as melanoma, head and neck, liver or kidney cancer.

This sequence joins TRBV19 and TRBJ2-5, with TRBD2 identical over 11 bases. J gave up 0 bases and V 3 bases, and 9 bases lay outside the gene matches. This CDR3 spans 18 amino acids. Germline values: CDR1 LNHDA, CDR2 SQIVND (reference sequence). CDR3 in amino acids: CASSMVLAGGPDQETQYF. The DNA of the CDR3 is TGTGCCAGTAGTATGGTCCTAGCGGGGGGCCCGGACCAAGAGACCCAGTACTTC.

The V gene is TRBV7-9, the J gene TRBJ2-3; D call uncertain. This CDR3 spans 10 amino acids. Trimming took 6 bases from V and 6 from J, leaving 4 bases between them. Germline V gives CDR1 SEHNR, CDR2 FQNEAQ (reference sequence). CDR3 DNA: TGTGCCAGCAGTGTTGATACGCAGTATTTT. Residues: CASSVDTQYF.

V usage is TRBV19 and J usage is TRBJ1-5; weak D call: TRBD1 (6 bases). Deletions cut 5 bases from V and 6 bases from J, with 20 bases between. The CDR3 covers 16 residues. Germline CDR1 and CDR2: LNHDA and SQIVND (reference sequence). For the CDR3, the DNA is TGTGCCAGTAGTCCTTGGGACATAGGAGGGGGTCAGCCCCAGCATTTT. Its protein product is CASSPWDIGGGQPQHF.

The CDR3 coding sequence is TGTGCCAGCAGTAGGGCAGGGGATGGCTACACCTTC. This gives the protein CASSRAGDGYTF. This chain joins TRBV6-5 and TRBJ1-2, with a weak D call TRBD1 (6 bases). With 5 bases removed from V and 6 bases from J, the gap between germline ends came to 10 bases. The CDR3 is 12 residues long. From germline, CDR1 is MNHEY and CDR2 SVGAGI.

The genes are TRBV11-2 and TRBJ1-4; the D is unclear. The V end lost 5 bases, the J end lost 7 bases, and 20 bases lay between the germline ends. Germline assignment: CDR1 SGHAT and CDR2 FQNNGV. This CDR3 region has 16 residues. CDR3 sequence reads: CASSPDQTGRGEKLFF. CDR3 DNA: TGTGCCAGCAGCCCCGATCAAACTGGGCGGGGTGAAAAACTGTTTTTT. Together with reference TRBV11-2 and TRBJ1-4, the CDR3 gives the full variable domain: EAGVAQSPRYKIIEKRQSVAFWCNPISGHATLYWYQQILGQGPKLLIQFQNNGVVDDSQLPKDRFSAERLKGVDSTLKIQPAKLEDSAVYLCASSPDQTGRGEKLFFGSGTQLSVL.

The chain couples TRBV5-1 to TRBJ2-5, with 8 bases aligning to TRBD1. Per germline, CDR1 SGHRS and CDR2 YFSETQ. The CDR3 has 14 amino acids. V gave up 0 bases and J gave up 7 bases; unmatched junction bases: 5. The CDR3 coding sequence is TGCGCCAGCAGCTTGGGACAGGGGAGAGGGACCCAGTACTTC. Its protein product is CASSLGQGRGTQYF. The full variable domain, with the rest looked up from reference TRBV5-1 and TRBJ2-5, is KAGVTQTPRYLIKTRGQQVTLSCSPISGHRSVSWYQQTPGQGLQFLFEYFSETQRNKGNFPGRFSGRQFSNSRSEMNVSTLELGDSALYLCASSLGQGRGTQYFGPGTRLLVL.